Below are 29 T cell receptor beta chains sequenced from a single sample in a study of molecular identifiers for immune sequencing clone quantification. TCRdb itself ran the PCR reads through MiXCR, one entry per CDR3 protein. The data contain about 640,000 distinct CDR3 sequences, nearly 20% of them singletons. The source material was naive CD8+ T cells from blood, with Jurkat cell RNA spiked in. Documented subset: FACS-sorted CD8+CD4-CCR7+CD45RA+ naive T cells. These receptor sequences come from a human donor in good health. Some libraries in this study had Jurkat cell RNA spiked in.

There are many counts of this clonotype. The DNA for the CDR3 is TGTGCCTGGAGTGTACGTATTCTGGGGCCGTTCACTGAAGCTTTCTTT. This encodes CAWSVRILGPFTEAFF. The rearrangement links TRBV30 to TRBJ1-1; a possible D gene is TRBD1 (5 bases). The V and J ends lost 0 bases and 4 bases respectively, with 18 bases between them. CDR3 length equals 16 residues. The germline V gene encodes CDR1 GTSNPN and CDR2 SVGIG (reference sequence).

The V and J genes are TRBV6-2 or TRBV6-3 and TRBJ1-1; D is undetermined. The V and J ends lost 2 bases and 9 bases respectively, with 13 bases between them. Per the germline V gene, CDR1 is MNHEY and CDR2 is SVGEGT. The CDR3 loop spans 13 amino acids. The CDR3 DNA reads TGTGCCAGCAGTTACACGCATGGGAGTAAAGCTTTCTTT. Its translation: CASSYTHGSKAFF.

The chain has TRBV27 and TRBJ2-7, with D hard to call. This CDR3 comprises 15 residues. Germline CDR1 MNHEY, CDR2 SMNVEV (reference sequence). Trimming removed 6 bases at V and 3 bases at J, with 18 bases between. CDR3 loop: CASSKRRSPYYEQYF. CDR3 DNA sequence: TGTGCCAGCAGCAAACGCAGGTCCCCCTACTACGAGCAGTACTTC.

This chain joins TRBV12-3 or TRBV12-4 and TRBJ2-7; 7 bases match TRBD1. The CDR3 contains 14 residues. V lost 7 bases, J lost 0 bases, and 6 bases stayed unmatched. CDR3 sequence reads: CASTLGTASYEQYF. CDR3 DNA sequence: TGTGCCAGCACTCTGGGGACAGCCTCCTACGAGCAGTACTTC.

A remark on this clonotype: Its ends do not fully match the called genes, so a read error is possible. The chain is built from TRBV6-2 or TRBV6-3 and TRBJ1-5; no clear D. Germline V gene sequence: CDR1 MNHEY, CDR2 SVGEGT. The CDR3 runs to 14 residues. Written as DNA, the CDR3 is TGTGCCAGCGCAGTGGACTTGTGCAATCAGCCTCAGCATTTT. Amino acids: CASAVDLCNQPQHF.

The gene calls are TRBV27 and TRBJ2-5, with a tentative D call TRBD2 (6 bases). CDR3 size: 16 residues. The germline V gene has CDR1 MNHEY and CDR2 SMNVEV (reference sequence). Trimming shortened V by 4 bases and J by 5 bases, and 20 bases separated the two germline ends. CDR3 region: CASSYTGLGYRETQYF. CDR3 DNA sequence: TGTGCCAGCAGTTACACGGGACTCGGTTACAGGGAGACCCAGTACTTC.

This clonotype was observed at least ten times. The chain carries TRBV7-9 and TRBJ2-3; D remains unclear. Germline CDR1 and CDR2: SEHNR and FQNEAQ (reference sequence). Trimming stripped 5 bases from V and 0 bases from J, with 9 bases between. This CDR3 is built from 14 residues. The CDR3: CASSPDMSTDTQYF. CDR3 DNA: TGTGCCAGCAGCCCAGACATGAGCACAGATACGCAGTATTTT. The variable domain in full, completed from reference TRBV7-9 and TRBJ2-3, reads DTGVSQNPRHKITKRGQNVTFRCDPISEHNRLYWYRQTLGQGPEFLTYFQNEAQLEKSRLLSDRFSAERPKGSFSTLEIQRTEQGDSAMYLCASSPDMSTDTQYFGPGTRLTVL.

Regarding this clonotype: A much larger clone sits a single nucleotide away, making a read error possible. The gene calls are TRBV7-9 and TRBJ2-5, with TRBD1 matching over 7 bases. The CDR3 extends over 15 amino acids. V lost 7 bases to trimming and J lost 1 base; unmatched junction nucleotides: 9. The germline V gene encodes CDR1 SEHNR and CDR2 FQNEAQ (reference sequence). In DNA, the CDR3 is TGTGCCAGCATCAACTTGGGACAGCTCCAAGAGACCCAGTACTTC. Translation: CASINLGQLQETQYF.

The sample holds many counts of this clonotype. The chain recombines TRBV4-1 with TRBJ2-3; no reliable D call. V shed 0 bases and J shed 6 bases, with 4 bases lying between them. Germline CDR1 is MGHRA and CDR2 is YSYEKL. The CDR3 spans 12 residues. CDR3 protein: CASSQDHDTQYF. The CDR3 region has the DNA TGCGCCAGCAGCCAAGATCACGATACGCAGTATTTT.

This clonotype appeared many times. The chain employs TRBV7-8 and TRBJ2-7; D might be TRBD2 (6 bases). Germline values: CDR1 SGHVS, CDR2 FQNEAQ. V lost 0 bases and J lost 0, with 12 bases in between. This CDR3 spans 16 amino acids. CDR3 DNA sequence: TGTGCCAGCAGCTTAGCGTGGAGGGAAACCTCCTACGAGCAGTACTTC. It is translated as CASSLAWRETSYEQYF.

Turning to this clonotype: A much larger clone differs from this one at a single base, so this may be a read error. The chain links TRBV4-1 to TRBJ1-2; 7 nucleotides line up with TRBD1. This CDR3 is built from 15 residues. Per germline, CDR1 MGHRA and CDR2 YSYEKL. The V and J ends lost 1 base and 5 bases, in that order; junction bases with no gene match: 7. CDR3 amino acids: CASSQARDSFYGYTF. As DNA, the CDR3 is TGCGCCAGCAGCCAAGCAAGGGACAGTTTTTATGGCTACACCTTC.

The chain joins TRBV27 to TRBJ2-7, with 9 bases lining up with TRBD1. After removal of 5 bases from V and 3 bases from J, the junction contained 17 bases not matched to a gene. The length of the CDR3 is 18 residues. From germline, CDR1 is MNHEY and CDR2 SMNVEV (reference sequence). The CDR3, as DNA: TGTGCCAGCAGTCCTCCGGGACAGGGAATTTCACGGAACTACGAGCAGTACTTC. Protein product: CASSPPGQGISRNYEQYF.

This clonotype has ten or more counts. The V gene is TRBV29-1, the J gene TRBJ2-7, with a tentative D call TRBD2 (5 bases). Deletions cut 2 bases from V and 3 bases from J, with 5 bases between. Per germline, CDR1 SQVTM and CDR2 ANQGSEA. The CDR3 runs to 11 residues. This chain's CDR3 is CSVERDYEQYF. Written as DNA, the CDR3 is TGCAGCGTTGAACGGGACTACGAGCAGTACTTC.

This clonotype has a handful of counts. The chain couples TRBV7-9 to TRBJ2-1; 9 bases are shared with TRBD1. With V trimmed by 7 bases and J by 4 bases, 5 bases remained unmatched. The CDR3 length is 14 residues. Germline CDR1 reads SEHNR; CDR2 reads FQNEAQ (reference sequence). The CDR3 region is CASNPGQGYNEQFF. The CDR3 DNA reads TGTGCCAGCAACCCGGGACAGGGATACAATGAGCAGTTCTTC.

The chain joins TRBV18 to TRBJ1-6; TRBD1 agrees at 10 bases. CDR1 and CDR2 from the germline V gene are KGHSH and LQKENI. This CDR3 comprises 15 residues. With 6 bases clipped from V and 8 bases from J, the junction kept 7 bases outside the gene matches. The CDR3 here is CASSQEGQGYSPLHF. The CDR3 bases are TGTGCCAGCTCTCAGGAGGGACAGGGGTATTCACCCCTCCACTTT.

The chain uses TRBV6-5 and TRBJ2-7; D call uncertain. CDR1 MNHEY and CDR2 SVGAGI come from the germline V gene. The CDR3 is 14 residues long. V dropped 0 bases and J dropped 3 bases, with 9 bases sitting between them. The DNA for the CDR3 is TGTGCCAGCAGTTACTCGGCAGATAACTACGAGCAGTACTTC. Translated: CASSYSADNYEQYF.

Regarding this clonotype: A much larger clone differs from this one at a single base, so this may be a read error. The CDR3 DNA reads TGTGCCAGCAGTCATGGGACAGGGAGCTCCCACAATGAGCAGTTCTTC. Translated, it gives CASSHGTGSSHNEQFF. J is TRBJ2-1 and V is TRBV6-5, with 9 bases fitting TRBD1. The CDR3 runs to 16 residues. The germline V gene has CDR1 MNHEY and CDR2 SVGAGI.

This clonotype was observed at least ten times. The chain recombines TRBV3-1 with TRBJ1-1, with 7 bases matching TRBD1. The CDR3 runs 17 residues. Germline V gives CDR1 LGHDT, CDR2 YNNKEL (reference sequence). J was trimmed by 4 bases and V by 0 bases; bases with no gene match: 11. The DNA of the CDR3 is TGTGCCAGCAGCCAAGATGACAGGGTGGAATGGGTCACTGAAGCTTTCTTT. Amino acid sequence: CASSQDDRVEWVTEAFF.

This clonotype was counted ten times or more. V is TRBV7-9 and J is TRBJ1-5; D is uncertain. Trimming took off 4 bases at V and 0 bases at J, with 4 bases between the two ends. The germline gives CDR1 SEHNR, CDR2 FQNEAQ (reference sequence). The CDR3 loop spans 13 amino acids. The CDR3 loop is CASSSNSNQPQHF. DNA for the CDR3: TGTGCCAGCAGCTCTAATAGCAATCAGCCCCAGCATTTT. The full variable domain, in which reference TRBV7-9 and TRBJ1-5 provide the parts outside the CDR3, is DTGVSQNPRHKITKRGQNVTFRCDPISEHNRLYWYRQTLGQGPEFLTYFQNEAQLEKSRLLSDRFSAERPKGSFSTLEIQRTEQGDSAMYLCASSSNSNQPQHFGDGTRLSIL.

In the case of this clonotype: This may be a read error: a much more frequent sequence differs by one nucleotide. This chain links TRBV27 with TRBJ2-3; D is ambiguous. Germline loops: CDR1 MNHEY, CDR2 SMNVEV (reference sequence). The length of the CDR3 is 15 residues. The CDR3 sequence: CASSSTYFRTDTQCF. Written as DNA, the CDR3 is TGTGCCAGCAGTTCAACCTATTTCCGCACAGATACGCAGTGTTTT.

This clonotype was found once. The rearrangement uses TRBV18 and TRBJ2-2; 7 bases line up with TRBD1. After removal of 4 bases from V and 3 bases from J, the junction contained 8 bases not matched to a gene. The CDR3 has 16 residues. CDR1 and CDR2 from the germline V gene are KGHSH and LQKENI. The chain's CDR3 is CASSLTGVADTGELFF. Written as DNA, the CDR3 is TGTGCCAGCTCACTTACAGGGGTCGCAGACACCGGGGAGCTGTTTTTT.

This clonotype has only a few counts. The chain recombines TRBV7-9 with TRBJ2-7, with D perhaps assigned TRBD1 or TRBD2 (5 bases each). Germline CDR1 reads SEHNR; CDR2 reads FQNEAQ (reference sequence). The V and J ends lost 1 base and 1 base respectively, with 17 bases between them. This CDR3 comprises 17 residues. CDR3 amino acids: CASSLEGVGTQSYEQYF. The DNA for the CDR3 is TGTGCCAGCAGCTTAGAGGGAGTGGGGACGCAATCCTACGAGCAGTACTTC.

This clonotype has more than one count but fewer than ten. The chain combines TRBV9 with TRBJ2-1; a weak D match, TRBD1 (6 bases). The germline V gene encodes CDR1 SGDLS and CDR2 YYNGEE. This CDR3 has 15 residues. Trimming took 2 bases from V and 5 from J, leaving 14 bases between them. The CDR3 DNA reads TGTGCCAGCAGCGTCCACGGACAGCAAAACAATGAGCAGTTCTTC. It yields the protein CASSVHGQQNNEQFF.

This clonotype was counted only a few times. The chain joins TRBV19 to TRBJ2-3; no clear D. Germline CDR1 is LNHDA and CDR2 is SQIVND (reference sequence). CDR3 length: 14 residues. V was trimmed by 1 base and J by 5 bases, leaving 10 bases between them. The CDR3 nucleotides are TGTGCCAGTAGTATAGCTTTCGGTTTAGATACGCAGTATTTT. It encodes CASSIAFGLDTQYF.

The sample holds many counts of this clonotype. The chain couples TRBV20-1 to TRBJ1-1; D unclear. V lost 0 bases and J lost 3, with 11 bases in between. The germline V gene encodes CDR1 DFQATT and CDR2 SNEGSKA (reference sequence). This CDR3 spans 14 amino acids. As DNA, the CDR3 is TGCAGTGCTAGAGAAAGAGGTCGTTACACTGAAGCTTTCTTT. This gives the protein CSARERGRYTEAFF.

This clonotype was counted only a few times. CDR3 residues: CASSSRDFLKGETQYF. CDR3 nucleotide sequence: TGTGCCAGCAGTTCCAGGGATTTCTTAAAGGGAGAGACCCAGTACTTC. The chain carries TRBV12-3 or TRBV12-4 and TRBJ2-5; TRBD1 is a possible D gene (5 bases). The CDR3 totals 16 residues. V was cut by 4 bases and J by 4 bases, with 19 bases left in between.

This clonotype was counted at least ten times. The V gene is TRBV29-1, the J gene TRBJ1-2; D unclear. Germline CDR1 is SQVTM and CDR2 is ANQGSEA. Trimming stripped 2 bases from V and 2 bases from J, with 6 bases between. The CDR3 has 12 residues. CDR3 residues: CSVETENYGYTF. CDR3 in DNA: TGCAGCGTTGAAACAGAGAACTATGGCTACACCTTC.

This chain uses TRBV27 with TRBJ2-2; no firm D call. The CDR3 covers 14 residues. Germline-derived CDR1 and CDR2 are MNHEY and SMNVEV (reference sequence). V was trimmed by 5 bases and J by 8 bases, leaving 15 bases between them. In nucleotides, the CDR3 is TGTGCCAGCAGTCTATGGGGAAGTATAGGGGAGCTGTTTTTT. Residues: CASSLWGSIGELFF.

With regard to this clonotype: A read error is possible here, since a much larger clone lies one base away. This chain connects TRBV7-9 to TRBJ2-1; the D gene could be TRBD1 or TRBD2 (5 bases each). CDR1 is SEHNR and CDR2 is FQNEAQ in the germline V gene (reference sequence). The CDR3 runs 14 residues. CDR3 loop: CASGLVSGAGEQFF. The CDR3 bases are TGTGCCAGCGGCTTAGTTTCCGGGGCGGGTGAGCAGTTCTTC.